The 32 T cell receptor beta chains below come from one sample, sequenced in a study of neurological immune-mediated disorders. TCRdb recomputed calls from the 5' RACE reads with MiXCR, one row per CDR3 protein. The sample includes around 60,000 distinct CDR3 sequences, 3% to 4% of them seen just once. Sample: PBMCs. Source of these receptors: a woman aged 55 to 70 with multiple sclerosis.

The table lists this clonotype with many counts. The V and J genes are TRBV28 and TRBJ2-1; D unclear. Germline CDR1 MDHEN, CDR2 SYDVKM. Trimming pared 5 bases from V and 8 bases from J, leaving 13 bases between. This CDR3 region has 13 residues. The CDR3 nucleotides are TGTGCCAGCAGTCGCACTAATTTCTATGAGCAGTTCTTC. Translating it yields CASSRTNFYEQFF.

This clonotype has ten or more counts. The genes are TRBV5-1 and TRBJ2-7; tentatively, D is TRBD2 (6 bases). There are 14 residues in the CDR3. Per the germline V gene, CDR1 is SGHRS and CDR2 is YFSETQ. The V and J ends lost 1 base and 4 bases respectively, with 12 bases between them. The DNA of the CDR3 is TGCGCCAGCAGCTTGTCGGGAGAGAGGTACGAGCAGTACTTC. Encoded protein: CASSLSGERYEQYF.

Of note for this clonotype: A much larger clone differs by one base, so this may be a read error. The CDR3, as DNA: TGCGCCAGCAGCTCGGGAAAGGGTGCCTACGAGCAGTACTTC. Protein product: CASSSGKGAYEQYF. The genes are TRBV5-1 and TRBJ2-7; D might be TRBD2 (5 bases). CDR1 is SGHRS and CDR2 is YFSETQ in the germline V gene. The CDR3 is made up of 14 amino acids. The V end lost 3 bases, the J end lost 2 bases, and 12 bases lay between the germline ends.

Ten or more counts support this clonotype. The chain is built from TRBV28 and TRBJ1-4; D is unclear. The germline V gene encodes CDR1 MDHEN and CDR2 SYDVKM. The V end was cut by 1 base, the J end by 3 bases, with 9 bases between. CDR3 length equals 15 residues. In DNA form, the CDR3 reads TGTGCCAGCAGTTTATTTGGAGGGCCTAATGAAAAACTGTTTTTT. Its protein is CASSLFGGPNEKLFF.

At least ten counts were recorded for this clonotype. The chain carries TRBV28 and TRBJ2-1, with 7 positions matching TRBD1. V gave up 5 bases and J gave up 4 bases; unmatched junction bases: 8. This CDR3 spans 15 amino acids. The germline gives CDR1 MDHEN, CDR2 SYDVKM. CDR3 in DNA: TGTGCCAGCAGTATTGGGGGACAGACATACAATGAGCAGTTCTTC. Protein: CASSIGGQTYNEQFF. Based on the CDR3 plus reference TRBV28 and TRBJ2-1, the full variable domain is DVKVTQSSRYLVKRTGEKVFLECVQDMDHENMFWYRQDPGLGLRLIYFSYDVKMKEKGDIPEGYSVSREKKERFSLILESASTNQTSMYLCASSIGGQTYNEQFFGPGTRLTVL.

A remark on this clonotype: This may arise from a read error, as a much more abundant clone is one base away. The chain recombines TRBV6-1 with TRBJ2-2, with D tentatively TRBD1 (5 bases). V was trimmed by 5 bases and J by 6 bases, leaving 13 bases between them. CDR1 is MNHNS, CDR2 SASEGT, per germline. This CDR3 contains 14 residues. CDR3 region: CASSCRANAGELFF. Here the CDR3 DNA reads TGTGCCAGCAGTTGCAGGGCTAACGCCGGGGAGCTGTTTTTT.

The chain carries TRBV18 and TRBJ2-3; no clear D. Germline assignment: CDR1 KGHSH and CDR2 LQKENI. V lost 2 bases and J lost 1, with 10 bases in between. The CDR3 sequence is 15 residues long. The CDR3 reads CASSPGPAGTDTQYF. The DNA for the CDR3 is TGTGCCAGCTCACCAGGACCTGCAGGCACAGATACGCAGTATTTT.

The sample holds many counts of this clonotype. The gene calls are TRBV20-1 and TRBJ1-1, with D possibly being TRBD1 (5 bases). Germline CDR1 and CDR2: DFQATT and SNEGSKA (reference sequence). CDR3 size: 14 residues. The V and J ends lost 3 bases and 4 bases respectively, with 15 bases between them. CDR3 region: CSARGRGRGTEAFF. CDR3 nucleotides: TGCAGTGCTAGGGGTAGGGGAAGGGGCACTGAAGCTTTCTTT.

The chain has TRBV19 and TRBJ1-4; D uncertain. V was cut by 2 bases and J by 2 bases, with 6 bases left in between. This CDR3 has 14 amino acids. Germline V gene lookup returns CDR1 LNHDA and CDR2 SQIVND (reference sequence). CDR3 nucleotide sequence: TGTGCCAGTAGTATAACGCAGACTAATGAAAAACTGTTTTTT. This codes for CASSITQTNEKLFF.

The rearrangement links TRBV4-3 to TRBJ1-2; 9 nucleotides line up with TRBD1. After removal of 6 bases from V and 4 bases from J, the junction contained 6 bases not matched to a gene. This CDR3 comprises 14 residues. In germline, CDR1 is LGHNA, CDR2 YSLEER. CDR3 DNA sequence: TGCGCCAGCAGTACACAGGGGGCCCCCTATGGCTACACCTTC. Its protein product is CASSTQGAPYGYTF.

Ten or more counts support this clonotype. As DNA, the CDR3 is TGTGCCAGCAGTGAATATGAGCAGTTCTTC. Protein product: CASSEYEQFF. The genes are TRBV2 and TRBJ2-1; D gene unclear. The germline V and J ends were trimmed by 2 bases and 8 bases, with 1 base remaining between them. Germline CDR1 reads SNHLY; CDR2 reads FYNNEI. CDR3 length: 10 residues.

In this sample, this clonotype turned up many times. CDR3 in DNA: TGCGCCAGCAGATTCCAGGGGGCTGGTGGCTACACCTTC. The encoded protein is CASRFQGAGGYTF. V usage is TRBV5-1 and J usage is TRBJ1-2; 8 positions agree with TRBD1. The J segment lost 7 bases and the V segment lost 5 bases, leaving 7 bases of the junction unmatched. Per germline, CDR1 SGHRS and CDR2 YFSETQ. This CDR3 comprises 13 residues.

This clonotype was counted at least ten times. The CDR3 loop is CASSSTSEAFF. The CDR3 region has the DNA TGTGCCAGCAGTTCCACCTCTGAAGCTTTCTTT. J is TRBJ1-1 and V is TRBV7-9; D remains unclear. In germline, CDR1 is SEHNR, CDR2 FQNEAQ (reference sequence). Trimming took off 6 bases at V and 6 bases at J, with 8 bases between the two ends. The CDR3 length is 11 residues. The complete variable domain, with remaining parts taken from reference TRBV7-9 and TRBJ1-1, reads DTGVSQNPRHKITKRGQNVTFRCDPISEHNRLYWYRQTLGQGPEFLTYFQNEAQLEKSRLLSDRFSAERPKGSFSTLEIQRTEQGDSAMYLCASSSTSEAFFGQGTRLTVV.

The sample holds many counts of this clonotype. The rearrangement uses TRBV2 and TRBJ1-2, with D possibly TRBD1 on 5 matching bases. Per the germline V gene, CDR1 is SNHLY and CDR2 is FYNNEI. This CDR3 is built from 13 residues. The V end was cut by 5 bases, the J end by 2 bases, with 9 bases between. The CDR3 DNA sequence: TGTGCCAGCAGTCAACAGGTCAACTATGGCTACACCTTC. Translating it yields CASSQQVNYGYTF.

This clonotype was seen many times. This may be a read error: a much more frequent sequence differs by one nucleotide. This likely comes from a read error, as the CDR3 has no conserved phenylalanine or tryptophan at its end. This chain uses TRBV7-2 with TRBJ1-2; TRBD1 is a possible D gene (6 bases). The germline V gene encodes CDR1 SGHTA and CDR2 FQGNSA. V was trimmed by 5 bases and J by 8 bases, leaving 18 bases between them. The CDR3 is 14 residues long. CDR3 residues: CASSQMNTGTGYTC. Written as DNA, the CDR3 is TGTGCCAGCAGCCAAATGAATACAGGGACCGGCTACACCTGC.

This clonotype was counted ten times or more. A much larger clone sits a single nucleotide away, making a read error possible. This chain connects TRBV20-1 to TRBJ2-7, with 11 bases matching TRBD2. The V and J ends lost 5 bases and 7 bases, in that order; junction bases with no gene match: 4. Germline values: CDR1 DFQATT, CDR2 SNEGSKA (reference sequence). The CDR3 runs 12 residues. CDR3 in DNA: TGCAGTGCTGTAGCGGGAGGGAAAGAGCAGTACTTC. Protein sequence: CSAVAGGKEQYF.

In DNA, the CDR3 is TGCAGTGCCTTGGGAGGGCGTCCCGGGGAGCTGTTTTTT. Translating gives CSALGGRPGELFF. The chain joins TRBV20-1 to TRBJ2-2; 7 bases map to TRBD2. Germline CDR1 and CDR2: DFQATT and SNEGSKA (reference sequence). The V and J ends lost 6 bases and 6 bases, in that order; junction bases with no gene match: 7. The CDR3 consists of 13 residues.

This clonotype was seen at least ten times. The chain links TRBV5-1 to TRBJ2-1, with D possibly TRBD2 on 6 matching bases. From germline, CDR1 is SGHRS and CDR2 YFSETQ. This CDR3 region has 14 residues. Between the trimmed V and J ends, which lost 0 bases and 12 bases, there was a span of 16 bases. As DNA, the CDR3 is TGCGCCAGCAGCTTGGAACTAGCTTACGATGGGCAGTTCTTC. Protein: CASSLELAYDGQFF.

This clonotype was observed many times. The chain employs TRBV20-1 and TRBJ1-2; TRBD1 matches 9 bases. This CDR3 has 12 amino acids. Unmatched junction bases numbered 2, after V lost 6 bases and J lost 3 bases. Per germline, CDR1 DFQATT and CDR2 SNEGSKA (reference sequence). The CDR3 sequence: CSARDRDYGYTF. The CDR3 DNA sequence: TGCAGTGCCCGGGACAGGGACTATGGCTACACCTTC.

The sample holds many counts of this clonotype. The chain couples TRBV5-1 to TRBJ2-5, with D perhaps TRBD2 (5 bases). The CDR3 loop spans 15 amino acids. From germline, CDR1 is SGHRS and CDR2 YFSETQ. V lost 1 base, J lost 5 bases, and 15 bases lay in between. CDR3 sequence: CASSLSISGWETQYF. CDR3 coding DNA: TGCGCCAGCAGCTTGAGCATATCGGGGTGGGAGACCCAGTACTTC.

To note about this clonotype: Since no conserved phenylalanine or tryptophan closes the CDR3, a read error is the likely cause. The rearrangement links TRBV18 to TRBJ1-6, with 7 nucleotides matching TRBD1. Trimming took 3 bases from V and 5 from J; bases not matched to a gene: 16. The germline gives CDR1 KGHSH, CDR2 LQKENI. The CDR3 covers 19 residues. Here the CDR3 reads CASSPISSWEGTDNSPLHV. CDR3 nucleotides: TGTGCCAGCTCACCGATTAGTTCCTGGGAGGGGACAGATAATTCACCCCTCCACGTT.

This clonotype was counted ten times or more. V is TRBV7-9 and J is TRBJ2-5; weak D call: TRBD1 (6 bases). There are 15 residues in the CDR3. The V and J ends lost 1 base and 4 bases respectively, with 13 bases between them. Germline V gives CDR1 SEHNR, CDR2 FQNEAQ (reference sequence). CDR3 region: CASSLVLAGAETQYF. Written as DNA, the CDR3 is TGTGCCAGCAGCTTAGTCCTGGCAGGGGCAGAGACCCAGTACTTC.

This clonotype was found many times. The V and J genes are TRBV7-9 and TRBJ2-7, with D hard to call. Germline assignment: CDR1 SEHNR and CDR2 FQNEAQ (reference sequence). This CDR3 comprises 13 residues. The V and J ends lost 6 bases and 0 bases respectively, with 9 bases between them. The CDR3 DNA reads as TGTGCCAGCAGAGTGCCCGGCTCCTACGAGCAGTACTTC. Translation: CASRVPGSYEQYF.

This clonotype was detected ten times or more. The chain combines TRBV4-2 with TRBJ1-1, with a tentative D call TRBD1 (6 bases). The V gene lost 0 bases and the J gene lost 0 bases, with 11 bases spanning the gap. The CDR3 consists of 16 residues. CDR1 and CDR2 from the germline V gene are LGHNA and YNFKEQ. In nucleotides, the CDR3 is TGTGCCAGCAGCCAAGATCGAGGGGACATGAACACTGAAGCTTTCTTT. It yields the protein CASSQDRGDMNTEAFF.

This clonotype was detected only a few times. The chain is built from TRBV27 and TRBJ2-1; TRBD2 matches at 12 bases. With V trimmed by 5 bases and J by 0 bases, 14 bases remained unmatched. The CDR3 runs to 20 residues. Germline V gives CDR1 MNHEY, CDR2 SMNVEV (reference sequence). CDR3 in DNA: TGTGCCAGCAGTCCTCTTCTAGCGGGGGGGAAGCGTAGCTCCTACAATGAGCAGTTCTTC. Translating gives CASSPLLAGGKRSSYNEQFF.

This clonotype was seen many times. V gene TRBV12-3 or TRBV12-4 combines with J gene TRBJ2-4, with 11 bases fitting TRBD2. This CDR3 contains 15 residues. Trimming removed 5 bases from V and 6 bases from J; junction bases left unmatched: 6. CDR3 nucleotides: TGTGCCAGCAGTATAAACCTAGCGGGGGGAAACATTCAGTACTTC. Translation gives CASSINLAGGNIQYF.

This clonotype was detected ten times or more. The CDR3 nucleotides are TGCAGTGCCCCCGGGACACCTGTGGATACGCAGTATTTT. Amino acid sequence: CSAPGTPVDTQYF. The chain uses TRBV20-1 and TRBJ2-3; D possibly corresponds to TRBD1 (6 bases). The germline gives CDR1 DFQATT, CDR2 SNEGSKA (reference sequence). This CDR3 is built from 13 residues. V gave up 6 bases and J gave up 6 bases, with 16 bases separating them.

The chain is built from TRBV19 and TRBJ1-2, with TRBD1 matching 8 bases. The ends lost 4 bases at V and 5 bases at J; junction bases unmatched: 12. The germline V gene encodes CDR1 LNHDA and CDR2 SQIVND (reference sequence). This CDR3 contains 16 residues. The CDR3 DNA reads TGTGCCAGTAGTACACGCGGACAGGGCTCCCATTATGGCTACACCTTC. This gives the protein CASSTRGQGSHYGYTF.

The table lists this clonotype with many counts. V is TRBV5-1 and J is TRBJ2-5; a possible D gene is TRBD2 (5 bases). The CDR3 length is 15 residues. Germline V gene data show CDR1 as SGHRS and CDR2 as YFSETQ. V lost 3 bases and J 2 bases, leaving 14 bases between the germline ends. The CDR3 is CASSSTGVWQETQYF. CDR3 nucleotide sequence: TGCGCCAGCAGCTCCACCGGGGTGTGGCAAGAGACCCAGTACTTC.

This clonotype was picked up many times. The chain recombines TRBV7-8 with TRBJ2-7; maybe TRBD2 (6 bases). Per the germline V gene, CDR1 is SGHVS and CDR2 is FQNEAQ. The CDR3 length is 14 residues. Trimming took 0 bases from V and 3 from J, leaving 9 bases between them. DNA for the CDR3: TGTGCCAGCAGCTTAGCGAGCGGGCACTACGAGCAGTACTTC. It codes for CASSLASGHYEQYF.

This clonotype has a count of ten or more. The CDR3 here is CASSRTGGTEAFF. The CDR3 coding sequence is TGTGCCAGCAGTAGAACAGGGGGCACTGAAGCTTTCTTT. The rearrangement joins TRBV25-1 to TRBJ1-1, with 8 bases that match TRBD1. CDR3 length equals 13 residues. Germline V gene sequence: CDR1 MGHDK, CDR2 SYGVNS. The V and J ends lost 5 bases and 4 bases, in that order; junction bases with no gene match: 3.

This clonotype was picked up many times. The CDR3 reads CASSLTGQYLYEQYF. The DNA of the CDR3 is TGCGCCAGCAGCTTGACGGGCCAGTATCTGTACGAGCAGTACTTC. The J gene is TRBJ2-7, the V gene TRBV5-1; D not resolved. Germline V gives CDR1 SGHRS, CDR2 YFSETQ. The CDR3 is 15 amino acids. With 1 base removed from V and 4 bases from J, the gap between germline ends came to 15 bases.